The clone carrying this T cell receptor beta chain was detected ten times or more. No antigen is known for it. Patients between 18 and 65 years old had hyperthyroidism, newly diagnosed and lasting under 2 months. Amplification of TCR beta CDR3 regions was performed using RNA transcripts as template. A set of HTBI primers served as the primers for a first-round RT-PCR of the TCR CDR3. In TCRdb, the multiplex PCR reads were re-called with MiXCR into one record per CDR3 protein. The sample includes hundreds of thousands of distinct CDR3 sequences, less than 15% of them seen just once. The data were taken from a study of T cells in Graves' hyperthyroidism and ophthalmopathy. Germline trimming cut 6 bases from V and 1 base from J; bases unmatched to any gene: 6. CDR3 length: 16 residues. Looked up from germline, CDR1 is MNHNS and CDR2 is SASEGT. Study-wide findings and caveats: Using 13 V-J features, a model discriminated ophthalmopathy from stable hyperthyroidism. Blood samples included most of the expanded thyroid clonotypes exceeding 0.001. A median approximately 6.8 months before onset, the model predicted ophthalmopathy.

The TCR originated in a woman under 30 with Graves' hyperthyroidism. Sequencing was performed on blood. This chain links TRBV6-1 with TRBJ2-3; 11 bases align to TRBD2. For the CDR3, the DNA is TGTGCCAGCAGAACGGGGGGACTAGCGGGCACAGATACGCAGTATTTT. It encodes CASRTGGLAGTDTQYF.